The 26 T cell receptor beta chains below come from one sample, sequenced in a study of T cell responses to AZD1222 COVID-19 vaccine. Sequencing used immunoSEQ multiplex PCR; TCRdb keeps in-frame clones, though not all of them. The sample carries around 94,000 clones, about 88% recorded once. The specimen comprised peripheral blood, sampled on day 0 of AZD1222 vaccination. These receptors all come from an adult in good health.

CDR3 sequence reads: CASSLDQGLALHF. The DNA for the CDR3 is TGTGCCAGCAGCTTAGATCAGGGGTTAGCCCTCCACTTT. V is TRBV11-2 and J is TRBJ1-6; a possible D gene is TRBD1 (6 bases). Germline-derived CDR1 and CDR2 are SGHAT and FQNNGV. V was cut by 0 bases and J by 14 bases, with 11 bases left in between. The CDR3 extends over 13 amino acids.

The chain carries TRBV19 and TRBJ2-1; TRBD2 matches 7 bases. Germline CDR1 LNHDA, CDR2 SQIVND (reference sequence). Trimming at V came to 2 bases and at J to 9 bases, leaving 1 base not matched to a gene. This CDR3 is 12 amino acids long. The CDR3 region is CASSIRGGEQFF. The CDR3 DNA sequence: TGTGCCAGTAGTATACGCGGGGGTGAGCAGTTCTTC. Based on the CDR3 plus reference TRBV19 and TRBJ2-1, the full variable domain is DGGITQSPKYLFRKEGQNVTLSCEQNLNHDAMYWYRQDPGQGLRLIYYSQIVNDFQKGDIAEGYSVSREKKESFPLTVTSAQKNPTAFYLCASSIRGGEQFFGPGTRLTVL.

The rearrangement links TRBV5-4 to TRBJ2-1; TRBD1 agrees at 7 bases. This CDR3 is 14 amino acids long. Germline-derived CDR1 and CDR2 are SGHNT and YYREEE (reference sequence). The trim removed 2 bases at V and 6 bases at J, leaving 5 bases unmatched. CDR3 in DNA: TGTGCCAGCAGCTTAGTGACAGGGCGCAATGAGCAGTTCTTC. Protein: CASSLVTGRNEQFF.

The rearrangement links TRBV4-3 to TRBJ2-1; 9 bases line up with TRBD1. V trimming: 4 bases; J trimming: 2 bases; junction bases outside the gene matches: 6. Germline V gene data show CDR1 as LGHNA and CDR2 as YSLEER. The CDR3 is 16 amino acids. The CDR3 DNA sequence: TGCGCCAGCAGCCGTTCAACAGGGGGCGCCTACAATGAGCAGTTCTTC. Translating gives CASSRSTGGAYNEQFF.

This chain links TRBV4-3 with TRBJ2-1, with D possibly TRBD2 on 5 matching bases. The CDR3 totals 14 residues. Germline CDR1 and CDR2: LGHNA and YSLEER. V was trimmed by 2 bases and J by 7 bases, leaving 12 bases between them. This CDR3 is CASSQLGRRNEQFF. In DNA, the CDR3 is TGCGCCAGCAGCCAATTAGGACGGAGGAATGAGCAGTTCTTC.

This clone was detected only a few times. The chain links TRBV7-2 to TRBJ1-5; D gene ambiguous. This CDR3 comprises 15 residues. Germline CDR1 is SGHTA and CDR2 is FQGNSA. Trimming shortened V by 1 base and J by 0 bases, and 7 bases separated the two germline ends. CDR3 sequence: CASSLEGYSNQPQHF. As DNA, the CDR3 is TGTGCCAGCAGCTTAGAGGGTTATAGCAATCAGCCCCAGCATTTT.

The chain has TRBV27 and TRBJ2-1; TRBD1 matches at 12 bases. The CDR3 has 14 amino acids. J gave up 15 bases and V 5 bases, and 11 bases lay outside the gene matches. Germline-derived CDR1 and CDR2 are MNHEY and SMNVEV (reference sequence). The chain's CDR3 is CASSRTGQGAEAFF. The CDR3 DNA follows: TGTGCCAGCAGTCGCACGGGACAGGGGGCTGAGGCGTTCTTC.

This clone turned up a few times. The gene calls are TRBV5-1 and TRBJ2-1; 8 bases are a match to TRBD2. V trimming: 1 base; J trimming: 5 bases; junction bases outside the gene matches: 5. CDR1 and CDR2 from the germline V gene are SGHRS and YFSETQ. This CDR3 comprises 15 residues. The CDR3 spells CASSLTGGPHNEQFF. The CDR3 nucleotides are TGCGCCAGCAGCTTGACGGGAGGGCCGCACAATGAGCAGTTCTTC.

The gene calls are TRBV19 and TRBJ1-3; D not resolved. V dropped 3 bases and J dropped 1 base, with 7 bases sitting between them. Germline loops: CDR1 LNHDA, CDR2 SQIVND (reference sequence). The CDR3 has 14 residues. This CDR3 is CASSITSSGNTIYF. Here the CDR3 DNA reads TGTGCCAGTAGTATTACCTCATCTGGAAACACCATATATTTT.

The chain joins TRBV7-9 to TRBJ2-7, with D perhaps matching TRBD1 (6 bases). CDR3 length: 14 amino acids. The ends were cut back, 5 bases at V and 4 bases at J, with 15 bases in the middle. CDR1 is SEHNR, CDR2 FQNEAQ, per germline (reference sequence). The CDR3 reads CASSPGTPPYEQYF. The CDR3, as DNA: TGTGCCAGCAGCCCTGGGACACCCCCGTACGAGCAGTACTTC.

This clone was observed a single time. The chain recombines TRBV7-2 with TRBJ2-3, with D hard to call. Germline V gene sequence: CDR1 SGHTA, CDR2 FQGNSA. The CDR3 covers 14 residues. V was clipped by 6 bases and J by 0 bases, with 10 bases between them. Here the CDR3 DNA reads TGTGCCAGCAGAGAAAGGCCGAGCACAGATACGCAGTATTTT. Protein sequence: CASRERPSTDTQYF.

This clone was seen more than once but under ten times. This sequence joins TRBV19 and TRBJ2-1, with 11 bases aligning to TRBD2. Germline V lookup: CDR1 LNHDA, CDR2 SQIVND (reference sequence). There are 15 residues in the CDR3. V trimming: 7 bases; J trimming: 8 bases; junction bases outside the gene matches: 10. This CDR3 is CASKRLAGGPYEQFF. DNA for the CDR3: TGTGCCAGTAAACGGTTAGCGGGGGGGCCTTATGAGCAGTTCTTC.

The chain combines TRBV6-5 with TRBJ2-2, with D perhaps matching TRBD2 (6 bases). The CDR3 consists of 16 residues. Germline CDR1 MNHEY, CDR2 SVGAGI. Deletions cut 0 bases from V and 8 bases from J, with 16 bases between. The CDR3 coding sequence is TGTGCCAGCAGTTACTCTACGGGTCCGGGAGTGGGGGAGCTGTTTTTT. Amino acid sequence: CASSYSTGPGVGELFF.

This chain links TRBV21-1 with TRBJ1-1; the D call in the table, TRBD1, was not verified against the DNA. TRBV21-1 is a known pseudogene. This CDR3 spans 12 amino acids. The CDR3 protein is CASSGINTEAFF. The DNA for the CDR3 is TGTGCCAGCTCAGGGATCAACACTGAAGCTTTCTTT.

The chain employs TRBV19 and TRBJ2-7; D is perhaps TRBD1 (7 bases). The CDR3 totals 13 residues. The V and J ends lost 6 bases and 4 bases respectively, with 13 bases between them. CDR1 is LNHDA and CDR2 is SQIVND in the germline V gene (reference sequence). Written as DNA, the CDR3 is TGTGCCAGTAGCCGCAGGGGGGCGTACGAGCAGTACTTC. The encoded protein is CASSRRGAYEQYF.

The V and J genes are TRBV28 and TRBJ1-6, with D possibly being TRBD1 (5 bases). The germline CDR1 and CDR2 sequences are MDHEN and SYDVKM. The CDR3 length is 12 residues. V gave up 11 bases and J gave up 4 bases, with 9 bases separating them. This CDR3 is CAAGGYNSPLHF. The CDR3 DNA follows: TGTGCCGCTGGGGGATATAATTCACCCCTCCACTTT.

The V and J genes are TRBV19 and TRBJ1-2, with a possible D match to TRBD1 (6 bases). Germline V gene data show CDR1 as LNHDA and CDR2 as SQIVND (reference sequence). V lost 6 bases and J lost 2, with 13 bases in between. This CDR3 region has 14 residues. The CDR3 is CASRNPGQNYGYTF. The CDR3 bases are TGTGCCAGTAGGAATCCGGGACAAAACTATGGCTACACCTTC.

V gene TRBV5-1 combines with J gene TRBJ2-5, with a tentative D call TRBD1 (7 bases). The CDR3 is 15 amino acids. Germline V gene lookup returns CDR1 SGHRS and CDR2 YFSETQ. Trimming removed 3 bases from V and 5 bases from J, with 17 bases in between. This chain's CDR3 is CASSSGDRVDETQYF. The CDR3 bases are TGCGCCAGCAGCTCGGGAGACAGGGTTGATGAGACCCAGTACTTC.

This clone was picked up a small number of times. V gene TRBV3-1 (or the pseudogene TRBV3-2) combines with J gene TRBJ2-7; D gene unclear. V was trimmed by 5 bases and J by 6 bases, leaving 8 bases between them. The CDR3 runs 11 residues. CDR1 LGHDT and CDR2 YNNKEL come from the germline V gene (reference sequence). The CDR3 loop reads CASSSPAEQYF. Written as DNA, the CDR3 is TGTGCCAGCAGCAGCCCCGCCGAGCAGTACTTC.

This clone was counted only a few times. The CDR3 protein is CASSPQVNQPQHF. CDR3 coding DNA: TGTGCCAGCAGTCCACAGGTAAATCAGCCCCAGCATTTT. The chain joins TRBV6-4 to TRBJ1-5; a weak D match, TRBD1 (5 bases). CDR3 length equals 13 residues. Germline V lookup: CDR1 MRHNA, CDR2 SNTAGT. V was shortened by 5 bases and J by 4 bases, with 9 bases between the two germline ends.

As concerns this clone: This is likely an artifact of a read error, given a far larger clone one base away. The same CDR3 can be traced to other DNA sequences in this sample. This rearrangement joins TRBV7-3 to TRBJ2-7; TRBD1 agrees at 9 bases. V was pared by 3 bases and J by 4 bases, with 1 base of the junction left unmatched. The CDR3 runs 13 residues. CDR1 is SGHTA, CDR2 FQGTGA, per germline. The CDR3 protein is CASSFGTGYEQYF. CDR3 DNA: TGTGCCAGCAGCTTCGGGACAGGGTACGAGCAGTACTTC.

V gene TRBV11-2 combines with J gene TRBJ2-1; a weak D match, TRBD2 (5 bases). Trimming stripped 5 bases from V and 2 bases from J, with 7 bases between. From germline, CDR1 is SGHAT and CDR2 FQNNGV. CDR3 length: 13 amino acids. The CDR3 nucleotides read TGTGCCAGCAGCCCCGGGGCCTACAATGAGCAGTTCTTC. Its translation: CASSPGAYNEQFF. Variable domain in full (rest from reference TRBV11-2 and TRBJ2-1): EAGVAQSPRYKIIEKRQSVAFWCNPISGHATLYWYQQILGQGPKLLIQFQNNGVVDDSQLPKDRFSAERLKGVDSTLKIQPAKLEDSAVYLCASSPGAYNEQFFGPGTRLTVL.

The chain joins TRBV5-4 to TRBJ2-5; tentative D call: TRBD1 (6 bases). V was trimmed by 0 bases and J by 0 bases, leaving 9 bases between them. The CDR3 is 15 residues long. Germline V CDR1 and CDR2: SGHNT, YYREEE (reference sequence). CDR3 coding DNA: TGTGCCAGCAGCTTGGTCGGGACATACCAAGAGACCCAGTACTTC. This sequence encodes CASSLVGTYQETQYF.

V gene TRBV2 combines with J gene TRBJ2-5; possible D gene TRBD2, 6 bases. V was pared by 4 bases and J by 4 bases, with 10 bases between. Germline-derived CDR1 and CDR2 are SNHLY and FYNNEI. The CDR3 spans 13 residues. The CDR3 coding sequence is TGTGCCAGCAGTGTCGGGGGAGGAGAGACCCAGTACTTC. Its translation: CASSVGGGETQYF.

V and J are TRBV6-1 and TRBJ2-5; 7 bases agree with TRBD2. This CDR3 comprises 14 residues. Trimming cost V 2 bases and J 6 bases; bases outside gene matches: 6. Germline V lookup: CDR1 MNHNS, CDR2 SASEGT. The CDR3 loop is CASSEWGGVQTQYF. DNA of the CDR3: TGTGCCAGCAGTGAATGGGGGGGGGTTCAGACCCAGTACTTC.

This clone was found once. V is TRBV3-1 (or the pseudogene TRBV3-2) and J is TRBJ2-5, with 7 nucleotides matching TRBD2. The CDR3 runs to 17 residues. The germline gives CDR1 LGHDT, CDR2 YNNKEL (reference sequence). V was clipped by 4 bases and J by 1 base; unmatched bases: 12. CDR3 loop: CASSLGTSPGGQETQYF. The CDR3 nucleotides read TGTGCCAGCAGCCTCGGGACTTCTCCGGGAGGCCAAGAGACCCAGTACTTC.